This T cell receptor (beta chain) was profiled in a study of blood T cell repertoires in COVID-19. Study in general: The analysed material was cDNA or gDNA that came from T cells, B-cell-depleted T cells, or PBMCs.

This CDR3 comprises 16 residues. CDR1 is SEHNR, CDR2 FQNEAQ, per germline (reference sequence). Trimming cost V 6 bases and J 5 bases, with 23 bases left between them. Sequencing used immunoSEQ multiplex PCR; TCRdb keeps in-frame clones, though not all of them. The repertoire has approximately 200,000 clones, about four fifths of them found once; the top ten carry roughly 6.9%. The clonotype originates from a man in his forties or fifties who had recovered from COVID-19. Sequencing input: PBMCs or T cells enriched from blood (not recorded which). The chain couples TRBV7-9 to TRBJ2-7; D might be TRBD2 (6 bases). This CDR3 is CASSSEAVAGFHEQYF. In DNA, the CDR3 is TGTGCCAGCAGTTCGGAGGCGGTGGCGGGGTTCCACGAGCAGTACTTC.